This T cell receptor beta chain was captured by sequencing in a study of shared clonotypes between healthy human individuals. Naive CD8 isolation took CD45RO-negative cells positively selected for CCR7 and excluded terminally differentiated effector memory CD45RA+ cells. There were no recent acute infections or vaccinations among the donors, who were healthy HIV-negative adults. Some clones are missing from TCRdb's copy, which holds only in-frame ones; the method was immunoSEQ multiplex PCR. The repertoire holds some 1,900,000 clones, with 85% to 95% as singletons. On this clone itself: The antigen is undetermined.

The CDR3 loop spans 14 amino acids. Germline CDR1 MNHNY, CDR2 SVGAGI (reference sequence). V was pared by 2 bases and J by 3 bases, with 7 bases between. The study, taken as a whole, reports: Rarefaction exposed incomplete sorted-subset sequencing despite large depth. It was expected that sequencing depth would affect clonotype sharing among donors.

The clonotype comes from a man younger than 30 in good health. Sequenced: naive CD8+ T cells sorted from blood. This rearrangement joins TRBV6-6 to TRBJ2-2, with D unresolved. CDR3 region: CASSYLGYTGELFF. Written as DNA, the CDR3 is TGTGCCAGCAGTTACCTGGGATACACCGGGGAGCTGTTTTTT.